This T cell receptor (beta chain) comes out of a study of shared clonotypes between healthy human individuals. General study results and limits: Genetic and exposure-history diversity was limited by the small donor number.

Replicate PCRs were loaded with 250 to 350 ng DNA from unsorted PBMC, around 30,000 T cell genomes. The table came from immunoSEQ multiplex PCR; TCRdb's copy has only in-frame clones and leaves some out. The sample comprises about 470,000 clones, 70% to 80% of which are singletons, and less than 15% rests with the top ten. The CDR3 is 18 amino acids. The V gene end was trimmed by 5 bases and the J gene end by 3 bases; junction bases not matched to a gene: 16. Germline loops: CDR1 MNHEY, CDR2 SMNVEV (reference sequence). Unsorted samples relied on tens of millions of PBMCs, which served as the source of genomic DNA. For this clone: No antigen is known for it.

The receptor was derived from a middle-aged woman in good health. Some clones in this sample may be carry-over from other donors' samples. What was sequenced was PBMCs. V gene TRBV27 combines with J gene TRBJ2-7; the match to TRBD1 covers 10 bases. CDR3 in amino acids: CASSPDRGRGGAVYEQYF. The CDR3 bases are TGTGCCAGCAGTCCCGACAGGGGGCGAGGAGGGGCGGTCTACGAGCAGTACTTC.